This passage covers 7 T cell receptor beta chains from one sample sequenced in a study of blood T cell repertoires in COVID-19. Profiled with immunoSEQ multiplex PCR; TCRdb holds only in-frame clones, not every one. Here the sample spans roughly 190,000 clones, around nine tenths being singletons. Sequencing was done on a sample of peripheral blood. These receptors originate from a man between 70 and 80 years old with acute or convalescent COVID-19.

V gene TRBV5-1 combines with J gene TRBJ2-2, with D possibly being TRBD2 (6 bases). V was shortened by 3 bases and J by 1 base, with 7 bases between the two germline ends. This CDR3 is 14 amino acids long. Germline V gives CDR1 SGHRS, CDR2 YFSETQ. CDR3 in amino acids: CASSSEGNTGELFF. CDR3 in DNA: TGCGCCAGCAGCTCGGAGGGGAACACCGGGGAGCTGTTTTTT. Looking up the rest from reference TRBV5-1 and TRBJ2-2 gives the full variable domain: KAGVTQTPRYLIKTRGQQVTLSCSPISGHRSVSWYQQTPGQGLQFLFEYFSETQRNKGNFPGRFSGRQFSNSRSEMNVSTLELGDSALYLCASSSEGNTGELFFGEGSRLTVL.

CDR3 DNA sequence: TGTGCCAGCAGCCAAGGGGAGGGGCCCACGGGAGGCTACACCTTC. Amino acid sequence: CASSQGEGPTGGYTF. The chain joins TRBV4-2 to TRBJ1-2; TRBD1 might be the D (5 bases). The CDR3 runs to 15 residues. Trimming shortened V by 1 base and J by 8 bases, and 17 bases separated the two germline ends. CDR1 and CDR2 from the germline V gene are LGHNA and YNFKEQ.

The rearrangement links TRBV11-2 to TRBJ1-1; 9 bases fit TRBD1. This CDR3 comprises 16 residues. CDR1 and CDR2 from the germline V gene are SGHAT and FQNNGV. The V gene end was trimmed by 3 bases and the J gene end by 5 bases; junction bases not matched to a gene: 10. The CDR3 protein is CASSLGPDRGLTEAFF. The CDR3 region has the DNA TGTGCCAGCAGCTTGGGTCCGGACAGGGGACTTACTGAAGCTTTCTTT.

This clone appeared a single time. The chain has TRBV24-1 and TRBJ2-1; 8 bases match TRBD2. Germline assignment: CDR1 KGHDR and CDR2 SFDVKD. This CDR3 is 17 amino acids long. The junction had 14 bases not matched to a gene; V was cut back by 3 bases and J by 8 bases. The CDR3 nucleotides read TGTGCCACCAGTGATCCCGCGAGAGCGGGAGCGGGAGATGAGCAGTTCTTC. This codes for CATSDPARAGAGDEQFF.

The V gene is TRBV13, the J gene TRBJ2-7; 7 bases align to TRBD2. V was clipped by 3 bases and J by 7 bases; unmatched bases: 15. Germline values: CDR1 PRHDT, CDR2 FYEKMQ (reference sequence). The CDR3 runs to 16 residues. The CDR3 sequence: CASSFSLLRGTPEQYF. The CDR3 DNA follows: TGTGCCAGCAGCTTTAGTCTCTTGCGGGGGACTCCGGAGCAGTACTTC.

The rearrangement uses TRBV2 and TRBJ2-7, with 9 bases that match TRBD1. The CDR3 covers 15 residues. J was trimmed by 6 bases and V by 11 bases; bases with no gene match: 17. The germline gives CDR1 SNHLY, CDR2 FYNNEI. CDR3 coding DNA: TGTGCCGTTCTTTATTCCGGGACAGGGTTTCGCGAGCAGTACTTC. The encoded protein is CAVLYSGTGFREQYF.

The chain joins TRBV27 to TRBJ2-2; TRBD1 might be the D (6 bases). This CDR3 contains 16 residues. V dropped 1 base and J dropped 5 bases, with 14 bases sitting between them. Per the germline V gene, CDR1 is MNHEY and CDR2 is SMNVEV (reference sequence). The CDR3 bases are TGTGCCAGCAGTTTATGGGCAGGGGTCTTTACCGGGGAGCTGTTTTTT. Its protein is CASSLWAGVFTGELFF.